The present T cell receptor (beta chain) was sequenced within a study of cytomegalovirus exposure and HLA in healthy donors. The wider study: Earlier, roughly 120 million unique TCR beta sequences were recovered from 200 million or so T cells by an analysis.

The CDR3 totals 15 residues. Germline CDR1 is SGHRS and CDR2 is YFSETQ. The V gene lost 0 bases and the J gene lost 4 bases, with 8 bases spanning the gap. 60 Vbeta and 13 Jbeta primers were used in PCR. TCRdb keeps only in-frame clones here, not all; method: immunoSEQ multiplex PCR. The data hold 150,000 to 200,000 clones, with around 81% observed a single time. V and J are TRBV5-1 and TRBJ1-6, with D perhaps TRBD1 (5 bases). The sequence was obtained from a woman aged 25 to 39 in good health and CMV-seropositive. The sequencing input was PBMCs. The DNA of the CDR3 is TGCGCCAGCAGCTTGGCCGGGGGATATAATTCACCCCTCCACTTT. Amino acids: CASSLAGGYNSPLHF.